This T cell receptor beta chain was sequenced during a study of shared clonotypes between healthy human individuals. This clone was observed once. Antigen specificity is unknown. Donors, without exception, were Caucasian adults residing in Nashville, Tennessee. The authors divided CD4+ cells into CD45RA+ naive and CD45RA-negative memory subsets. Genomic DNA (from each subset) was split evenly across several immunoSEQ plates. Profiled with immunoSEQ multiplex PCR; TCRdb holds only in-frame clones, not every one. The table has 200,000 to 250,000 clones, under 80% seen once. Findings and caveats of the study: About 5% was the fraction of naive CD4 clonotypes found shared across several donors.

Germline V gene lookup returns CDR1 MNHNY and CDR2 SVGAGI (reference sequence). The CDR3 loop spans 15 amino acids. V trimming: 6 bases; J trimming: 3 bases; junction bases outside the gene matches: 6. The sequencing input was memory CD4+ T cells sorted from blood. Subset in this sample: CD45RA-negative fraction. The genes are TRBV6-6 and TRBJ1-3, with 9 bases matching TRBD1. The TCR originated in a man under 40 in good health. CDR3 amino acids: CASRGTGLGGNTIYF. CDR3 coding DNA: TGTGCCAGCAGGGGGACAGGGCTGGGTGGAAACACCATATATTTT.